The 17 T cell receptor beta chains listed next were all sequenced from one sample in a study of T cell repertoires in cytomegalovirus infection. The antigens these receptors bind are not known. TCRdb reprocessed the reads via MiXCR and lists one record per CDR3 protein. The sample shows about 920,000 distinct CDR3 sequences, around 29% of them seen only once. The starting material was cultured CD8+ T cells from PBMCs, obtained from culture after CMV antigen stimulation. The receptors come from a human donor in good health (CMV status not recorded). Some clones in this sample may be carry-over from other donors' samples.

Note on this clonotype: A read error may produce the germline difference seen at one junction end. The chain uses TRBV12-3 or TRBV12-4 and TRBJ2-1, with D perhaps matching TRBD2 (6 bases). The CDR3 is made up of 13 amino acids. DNA for the CDR3: TGTGCCAACAGTCTGGGACTCCCTATTGAGCAGTTCTTC. This codes for CANSLGLPIEQFF.

Ten or more counts support this clonotype. This chain joins TRBV12-3 or TRBV12-4 and TRBJ1-1; D not resolved. The V end lost 6 bases, the J end lost 3 bases, and 14 bases lay between the germline ends. The CDR3 consists of 14 residues. As DNA, the CDR3 is TGTGCCAGCAGCTCGTCGGGGTGGTACACTGAAGCTTTCTTT. Translating gives CASSSSGWYTEAFF.

The chain couples TRBV19 to TRBJ2-7; TRBD1 agrees at 7 bases. The J segment lost 5 bases and the V segment lost 8 bases, leaving 15 bases of the junction unmatched. The germline CDR1 and CDR2 sequences are LNHDA and SQIVND (reference sequence). This CDR3 has 15 residues. Written as DNA, the CDR3 is TGTGCCAGTTCCTCTTATACAGGGGAAAGGAACGAGCAGTACTTC. The encoded protein is CASSSYTGERNEQYF.

This clonotype occurred many times. J is TRBJ1-1 and V is TRBV7-6; TRBD1 might be the D (5 bases). Deletions cut 1 base from V and 5 bases from J, with 14 bases between. The CDR3 has 15 residues. Germline loops: CDR1 SGHVS, CDR2 FNYEAQ. The CDR3 nucleotides read TGTGCCAGCAGCTTAGTAGCGGGGGTTAAGACTGAAGCTTTCTTT. Protein: CASSLVAGVKTEAFF.

This clonotype was seen once. The chain employs TRBV7-2 and TRBJ2-5; D remains ambiguous. V lost 7 bases and J 8 bases, leaving 11 bases between the germline ends. This CDR3 has 11 amino acids. CDR1 SGHTA and CDR2 FQGNSA come from the germline V gene. CDR3 loop: CASNYRLTQYF. In nucleotides, the CDR3 is TGTGCCAGCAACTACCGGCTAACCCAGTACTTC.

The CDR3, as DNA: TGTGCCAGCGGGGGGTTTTCGTGGGCTTTCTTT. Translation gives CASGGFSWAFF. The chain uses TRBV6-2 or TRBV6-3 and TRBJ1-1, with a weak D call TRBD1 (5 bases). Trimming cost V 8 bases and J 11 bases, with 15 bases left between them. This CDR3 spans 11 amino acids. CDR1 is MNHEY, CDR2 SVGEGT, per germline.

V is TRBV19 and J is TRBJ1-5, with 7 positions matching TRBD1. In germline, CDR1 is LNHDA, CDR2 SQIVND (reference sequence). The CDR3 consists of 12 residues. The CDR3 bases are TGTGTCACGGGGACAGTGTCACAGCCCCAGCATTTT. Amino acid sequence: CVTGTVSQPQHF.

Comment on this clonotype: An end of the junction does not agree with germline; a read error may underlie this. The rearrangement uses TRBV10-3 and TRBJ2-5, with 14 positions matching TRBD2. Looked up from germline, CDR1 is ENHRY and CDR2 is SYGVKD. This CDR3 spans 20 amino acids. CDR3 nucleotides: TGTGCCAGCAGTGACCCGACGAGGACTAGCGGGGGGAACCAGAAAGAGACCCAGTACTTC. Its protein is CASSDPTRTSGGNQKETQYF.

The J gene is TRBJ1-6, the V gene TRBV28; D may be TRBD1 (5 bases). Germline V gene lookup returns CDR1 MDHEN and CDR2 SYDVKM. The length of the CDR3 is 16 residues. V lost 2 bases and J lost 5, with 13 bases in between. This CDR3 is CASSLILEGNNSPLHF. In DNA form, the CDR3 reads TGTGCCAGCAGTTTAATCTTGGAGGGGAATAATTCACCCCTCCACTTT.

The chain couples TRBV24-1 to TRBJ1-5, with D hard to call. The length of the CDR3 is 17 residues. Trimming left V 0 bases short and J 0 bases short, with 11 bases between. CDR1 is KGHDR and CDR2 is SFDVKD in the germline V gene. The CDR3: CATSDLRPKTSNQPQHF. CDR3 DNA sequence: TGTGCCACCAGTGATTTGCGGCCAAAGACTAGCAATCAGCCCCAGCATTTT.

The chain combines TRBV7-9 with TRBJ1-2; D gene uncertain. The CDR3 loop spans 15 amino acids. Germline CDR1 is SEHNR and CDR2 is FQNEAQ (reference sequence). Trimming stripped 4 bases from V and 5 bases from J, with 17 bases between. Here the CDR3 DNA reads TGTGCCAGCAGCTCTTACACGGACGGGTTATATGGCTACACCTTC. Amino acids: CASSSYTDGLYGYTF.

V and J are TRBV7-3 and TRBJ2-3, with 9 positions matching TRBD2. This CDR3 has 17 residues. The germline gives CDR1 SGHTA, CDR2 FQGTGA. The V gene end was trimmed by 5 bases and the J gene end by 2 bases; junction bases not matched to a gene: 11. The CDR3 reads CASSLPVAGDNTDTQYF. The CDR3, as DNA: TGTGCCAGCAGCCTTCCTGTAGCGGGGGACAACACAGATACGCAGTATTTT.

This clonotype was seen a few times. This rearrangement joins TRBV6-1 to TRBJ1-4, with a tentative D call TRBD1 (5 bases). From germline, CDR1 is MNHNS and CDR2 SASEGT. This CDR3 has 14 amino acids. V was cut by 2 bases and J by 6 bases, with 10 bases left in between. DNA for the CDR3: TGTGCCAGCAGTGAATGGGGGGACGATGAAAAACTGTTTTTT. Its protein product is CASSEWGDDEKLFF.

A note on this clonotype: This clone may be a read error of a much larger clone one base away. V and J are TRBV7-2 and TRBJ2-1; D unresolved. The ends were cut back, 5 bases at V and 7 bases at J, with 18 bases in the middle. Germline values: CDR1 SGHTA, CDR2 FQGNSA. There are 15 residues in the CDR3. Written as DNA, the CDR3 is TGTGCCAGCAGCCTCTATCACGACCCATGGAATGAGCAGTTCTTC. Translation gives CASSLYHDPWNEQFF.

V usage is TRBV6-2 or TRBV6-3 and J usage is TRBJ2-7; unclear D gene. Per the germline V gene, CDR1 is MNHEY and CDR2 is SVGEGT. Trimming removed 5 bases from V and 4 bases from J, with 21 bases in between. CDR3 length equals 16 residues. As DNA, the CDR3 is TGTGCCAGCAGTCCCAGTCCTCGAACTTTTCCTTACGAGCAGTACGTC. Translated: CASSPSPRTFPYEQYV.

V and J are TRBV19 and TRBJ2-1; 8 positions agree with TRBD1. The germline V gene encodes CDR1 LNHDA and CDR2 SQIVND (reference sequence). The CDR3 consists of 13 residues. The ends lost 10 bases at V and 3 bases at J; junction bases unmatched: 5. The DNA of the CDR3 is TGTGCCACCGACAGGGGATTCTACAATGAGCAGTTCTTC. It encodes CATDRGFYNEQFF.

The chain joins TRBV29-1 to TRBJ2-3, with unresolved D. The CDR3 consists of 14 residues. The ends were cut back, 5 bases at V and 0 bases at J, with 12 bases in the middle. Germline V gives CDR1 SQVTM, CDR2 ANQGSEA. Here the CDR3 reads CSVPDFTSTDTQYF. For the CDR3, the DNA is TGCAGCGTTCCCGACTTCACTAGCACAGATACGCAGTATTTT.